This TCR beta chain originates from a study of response to subunit inactivated influenza vaccine (dated 2018 in TCRdb). Regarding the study in general: Deep quantitative T cell receptor repertoire profiling was used in the study to track responses to a trivalent subunit inactivated influenza vaccine.

This clonotype showed up just a few times. Its specific antigen is unknown. The sample holds no much larger clone one base away, and base qualities are not on file. Here is what the overall study found, with its caveats: It was suggested by the authors that each seasonal influenza vaccination may recruit only a limited number of new T cells.

Library method: RT-PCR. Sequenced on an Illumina HiSeq 2500. Through fastp at Q25 and MiXCR, TCRdb rebuilt clones from the public reads, retaining in-frame beta chains. Duplicate CDR3 protein sequences are folded into a single record with the most common DNA and genes. The sample yields around 490,000 distinct CDR3 sequences; less than 8% were counted once. The ten most abundant clones make up roughly 13% of the sample. Trimming takes 0 bases from V and 0 bases from J, and the germline ends sit 9 bases apart. The germline V gene gives CDR1 as ENHRY and CDR2 as SYGVKD. Including cysteine and phenylalanine, the CDR3 has 17 amino acids. The kept DNA is CDR3 alone, 51 bases in frame from the first base.

In this chain, TRBV10-3 is recombined with TRBJ2-6; matching of 6 bases hints at TRBD2 as the D gene. The clonotype comes from a man between 45 and 75 years old who received an inactivated influenza vaccine. Donor details come from another sample of the same person, matched by shared clones. Sequencing was performed on PBMCs from blood, taken around 2 years after vaccination. CDR3 reads: CAISESGTSSGANVLTF. The base sequence is TGTGCCATCAGTGAGTCAGGGACTTCCTCTGGGGCCAACGTCCTGACTTTC.